The sequence of this T cell receptor (beta chain) was determined in a study of shared clonotypes between healthy human individuals. Between the trimmed V and J ends, which lost 1 base and 1 base, there was a span of 4 bases. CDR1 is MNHEY, CDR2 SMNVEV, per germline (reference sequence). The CDR3 is made up of 13 amino acids. There were only Caucasian adults among the donors, and all lived in Nashville, Tennessee. Unsorted samples drew genomic DNA from roughly 88 million PBMCs. Produced via immunoSEQ multiplex PCR; TCRdb's table is partial and in-frame only. Of fewer than 600,000 clones in the sample, over 60% were seen once.

This sequence originates from a woman aged 40 to 49 in good health. Some clones in this sample may be carry-over from other donors' samples. Specimen: PBMCs. V and J are TRBV27 and TRBJ1-1; D gene uncertain. The CDR3 DNA reads TGTGCCAGCAGTTTATTCTGGAACACTGAAGCTTTCTTT. Its translation: CASSLFWNTEAFF.